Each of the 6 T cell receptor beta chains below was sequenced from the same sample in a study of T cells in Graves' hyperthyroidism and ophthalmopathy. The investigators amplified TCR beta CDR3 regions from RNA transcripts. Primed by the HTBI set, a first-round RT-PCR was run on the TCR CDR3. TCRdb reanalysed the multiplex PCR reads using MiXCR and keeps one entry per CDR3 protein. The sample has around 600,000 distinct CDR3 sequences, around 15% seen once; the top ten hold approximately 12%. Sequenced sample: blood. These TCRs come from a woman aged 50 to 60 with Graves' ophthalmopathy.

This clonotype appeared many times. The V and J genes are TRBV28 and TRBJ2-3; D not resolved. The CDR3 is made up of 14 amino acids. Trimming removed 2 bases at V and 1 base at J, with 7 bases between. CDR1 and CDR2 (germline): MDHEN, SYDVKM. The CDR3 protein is CASSLSFGTDTQYF. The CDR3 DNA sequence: TGTGCCAGCAGTTTAAGCTTCGGCACAGATACGCAGTATTTT.

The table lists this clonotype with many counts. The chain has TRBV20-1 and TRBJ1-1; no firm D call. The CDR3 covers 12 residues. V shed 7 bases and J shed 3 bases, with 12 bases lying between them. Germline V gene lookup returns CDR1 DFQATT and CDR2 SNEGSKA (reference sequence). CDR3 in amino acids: CSGREPHTEAFF. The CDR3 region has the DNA TGCAGTGGTCGGGAACCCCACACTGAAGCTTTCTTT.

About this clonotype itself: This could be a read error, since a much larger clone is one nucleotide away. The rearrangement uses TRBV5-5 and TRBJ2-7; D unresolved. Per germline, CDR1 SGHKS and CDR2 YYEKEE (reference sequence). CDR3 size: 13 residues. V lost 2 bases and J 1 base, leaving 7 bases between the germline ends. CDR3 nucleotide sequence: TGTGCCAGCAGCTTCTGGGCTTCCTACGAGCAGTACTTC. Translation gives CASSFWASYEQYF. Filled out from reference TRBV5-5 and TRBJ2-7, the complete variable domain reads DAGVTQSPTHLIKTRGQQVTLRCSPISGHKSVSWYQQVLGQGPQFIFQYYEKEERGRGNFPDRFSARQFPNYSSELNVNALLLGDSALYLCASSFWASYEQYFGPGTRLTVT.

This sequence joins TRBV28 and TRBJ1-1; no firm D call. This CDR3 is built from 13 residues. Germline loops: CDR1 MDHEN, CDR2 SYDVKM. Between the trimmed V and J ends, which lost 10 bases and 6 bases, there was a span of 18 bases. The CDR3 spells CATVKRAPSEAFF. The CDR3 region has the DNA TGTGCCACCGTTAAGCGGGCGCCATCTGAAGCTTTCTTT.

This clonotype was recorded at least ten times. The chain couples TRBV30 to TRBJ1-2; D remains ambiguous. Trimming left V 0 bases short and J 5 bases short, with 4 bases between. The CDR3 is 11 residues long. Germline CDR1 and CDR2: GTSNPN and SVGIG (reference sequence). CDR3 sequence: CAWSVDYGYTF. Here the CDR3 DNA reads TGTGCCTGGAGTGTAGATTATGGCTACACCTTC. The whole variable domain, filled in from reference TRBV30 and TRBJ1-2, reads SQTIHQWPATLVQPVGSPLSLECTVEGTSNPNLYWYRQAAGRGLQLLFYSVGIGQISSEVPQNLSASRPQDRQFILSSKKLLLSDSGFYLCAWSVDYGYTFGSGTRLTVV.

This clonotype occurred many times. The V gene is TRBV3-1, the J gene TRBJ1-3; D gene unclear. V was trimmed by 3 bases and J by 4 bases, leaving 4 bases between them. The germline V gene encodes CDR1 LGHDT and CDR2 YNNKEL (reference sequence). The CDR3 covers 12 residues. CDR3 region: CASSHEGNTIYF. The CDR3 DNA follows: TGTGCCAGCAGCCATGAAGGAAACACCATATATTTT. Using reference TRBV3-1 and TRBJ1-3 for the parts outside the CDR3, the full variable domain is DTAVSQTPKYLVTQMGNDKSIKCEQNLGHDTMYWYKQDSKKFLKIMFSYNNKELIINETVPNRFSPKSPDKAHLNLHINSLELGDSAVYFCASSHEGNTIYFGEGSWLTVV.